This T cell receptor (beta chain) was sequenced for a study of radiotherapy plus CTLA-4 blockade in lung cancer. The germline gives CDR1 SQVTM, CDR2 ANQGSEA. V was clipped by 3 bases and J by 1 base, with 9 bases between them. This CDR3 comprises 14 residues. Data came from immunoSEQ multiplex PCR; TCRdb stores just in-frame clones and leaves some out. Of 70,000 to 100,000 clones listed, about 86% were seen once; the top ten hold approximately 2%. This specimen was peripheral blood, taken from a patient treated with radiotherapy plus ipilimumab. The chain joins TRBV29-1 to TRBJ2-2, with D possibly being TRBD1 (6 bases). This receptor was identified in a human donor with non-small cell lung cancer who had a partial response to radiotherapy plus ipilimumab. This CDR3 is CSVDRGGNTGELFF. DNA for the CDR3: TGCAGCGTTGATCGAGGGGGGAACACCGGGGAGCTGTTTTTT.